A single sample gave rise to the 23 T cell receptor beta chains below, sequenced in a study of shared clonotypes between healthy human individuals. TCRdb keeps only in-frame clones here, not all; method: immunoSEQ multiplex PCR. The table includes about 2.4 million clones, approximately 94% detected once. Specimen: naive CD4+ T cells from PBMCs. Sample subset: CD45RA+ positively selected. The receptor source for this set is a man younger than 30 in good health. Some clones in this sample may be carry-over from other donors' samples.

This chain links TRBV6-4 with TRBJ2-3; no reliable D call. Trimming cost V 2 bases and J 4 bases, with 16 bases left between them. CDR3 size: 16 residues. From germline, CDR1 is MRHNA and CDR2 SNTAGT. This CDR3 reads CASSDRRQASPDTQYF. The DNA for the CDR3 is TGTGCCAGCAGTGACCGCCGGCAGGCAAGCCCAGATACGCAGTATTTT.

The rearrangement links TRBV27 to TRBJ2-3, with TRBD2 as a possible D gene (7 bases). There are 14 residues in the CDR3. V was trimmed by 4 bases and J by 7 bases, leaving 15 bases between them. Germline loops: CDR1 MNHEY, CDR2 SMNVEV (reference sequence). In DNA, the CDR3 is TGTGCCAGCAGTTCTCTCGCCGGGGGGCATACGCAGTATTTT. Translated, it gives CASSSLAGGHTQYF.

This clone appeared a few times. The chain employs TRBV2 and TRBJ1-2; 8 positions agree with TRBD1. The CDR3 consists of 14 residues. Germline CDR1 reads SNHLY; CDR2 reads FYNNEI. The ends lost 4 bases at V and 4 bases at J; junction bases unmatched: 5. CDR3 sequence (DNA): TGTGCCAGCAGTGGACCCGACAGGGGCTATGGCTACACCTTC. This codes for CASSGPDRGYGYTF.

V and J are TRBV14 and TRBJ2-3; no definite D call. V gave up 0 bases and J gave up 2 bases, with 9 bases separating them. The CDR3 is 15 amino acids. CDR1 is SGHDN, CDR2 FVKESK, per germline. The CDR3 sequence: CASSQETPYTDTQYF. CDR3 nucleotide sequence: TGTGCCAGCAGCCAAGAAACCCCCTACACAGATACGCAGTATTTT.

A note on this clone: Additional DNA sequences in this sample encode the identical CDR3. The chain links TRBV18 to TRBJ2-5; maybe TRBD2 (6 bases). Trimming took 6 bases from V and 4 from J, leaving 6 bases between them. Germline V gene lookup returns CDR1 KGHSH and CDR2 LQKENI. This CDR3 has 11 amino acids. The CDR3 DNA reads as TGTGCCAGCTCCGGGGGAGAGACCCAGTACTTC. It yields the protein CASSGGETQYF.

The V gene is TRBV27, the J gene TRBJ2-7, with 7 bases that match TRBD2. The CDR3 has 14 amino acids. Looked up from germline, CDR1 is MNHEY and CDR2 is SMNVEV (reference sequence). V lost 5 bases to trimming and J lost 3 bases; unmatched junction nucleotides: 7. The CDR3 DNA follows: TGTGCCAGCAGTCGGGAAGGCGGGAGCTACGAGCAGTACTTC. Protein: CASSREGGSYEQYF.

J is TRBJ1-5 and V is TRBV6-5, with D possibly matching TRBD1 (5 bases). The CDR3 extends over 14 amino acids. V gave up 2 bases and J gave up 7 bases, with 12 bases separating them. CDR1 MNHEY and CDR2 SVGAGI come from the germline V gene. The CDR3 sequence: CASSYSWGNQPQHF. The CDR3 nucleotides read TGTGCCAGCAGTTACAGCTGGGGGAACCAGCCCCAGCATTTT.

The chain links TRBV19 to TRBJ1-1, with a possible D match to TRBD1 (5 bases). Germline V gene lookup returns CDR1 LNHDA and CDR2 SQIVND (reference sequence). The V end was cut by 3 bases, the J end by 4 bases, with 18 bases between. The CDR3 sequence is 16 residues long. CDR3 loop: CASSIRPGRWGTEAFF. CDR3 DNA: TGTGCCAGTAGTATCCGTCCAGGGAGGTGGGGCACTGAAGCTTTCTTT.

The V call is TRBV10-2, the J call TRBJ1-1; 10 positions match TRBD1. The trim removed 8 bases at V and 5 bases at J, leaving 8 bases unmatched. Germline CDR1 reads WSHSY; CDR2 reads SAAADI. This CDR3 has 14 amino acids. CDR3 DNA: TGCGCCAGCCAGGTGACAGGGGGCAGGACTGAAGCTTTCTTT. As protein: CASQVTGGRTEAFF.

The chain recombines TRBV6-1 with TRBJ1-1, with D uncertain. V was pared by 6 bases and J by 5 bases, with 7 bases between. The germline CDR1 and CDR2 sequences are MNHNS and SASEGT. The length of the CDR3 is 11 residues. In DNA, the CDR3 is TGTGCCAGCAGACGACTGACTGAAGCTTTCTTT. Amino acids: CASRRLTEAFF.

This CDR3 reads CASSLSSGLANNEQFF. CDR3 bases: TGTGCCAGCAGCTTGTCCTCTGGACTAGCCAACAATGAGCAGTTCTTC. This chain uses TRBV7-2 with TRBJ2-1; 8 bases agree with TRBD2. Looked up from germline, CDR1 is SGHTA and CDR2 is FQGNSA. V was clipped by 3 bases and J by 5 bases; unmatched bases: 9. The CDR3 spans 16 residues.

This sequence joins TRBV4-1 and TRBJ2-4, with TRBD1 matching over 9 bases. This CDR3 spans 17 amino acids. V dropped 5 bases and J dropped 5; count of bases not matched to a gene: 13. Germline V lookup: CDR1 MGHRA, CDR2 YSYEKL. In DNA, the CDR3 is TGCGCCAGCAGCGCCACAGGGGGCCGGTATTCCCAAAACATTCAGTACTTC. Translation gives CASSATGGRYSQNIQYF.

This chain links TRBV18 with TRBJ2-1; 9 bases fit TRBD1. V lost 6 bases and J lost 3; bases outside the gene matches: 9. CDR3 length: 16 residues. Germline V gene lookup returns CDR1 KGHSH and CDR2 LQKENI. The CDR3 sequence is CASSPPTGGIYNEQFF. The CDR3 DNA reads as TGTGCCAGCTCCCCCCCGACAGGGGGAATCTACAATGAGCAGTTCTTC. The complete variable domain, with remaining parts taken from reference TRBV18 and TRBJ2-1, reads NAGVMQNPRHLVRRRGQEARLRCSPMKGHSHVYWYRQLPEEGLKFMVYLQKENIIDESGMPKERFSAEFPKEGPSILRIQQVVRGDSAAYFCASSPPTGGIYNEQFFGPGTRLTVL.

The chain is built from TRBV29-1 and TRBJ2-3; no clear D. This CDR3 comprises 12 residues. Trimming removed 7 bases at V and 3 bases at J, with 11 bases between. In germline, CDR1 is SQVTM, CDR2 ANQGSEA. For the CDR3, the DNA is TGCAGCGCGTGGGCAGTTACAGATACGCAGTATTTT. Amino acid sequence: CSAWAVTDTQYF.

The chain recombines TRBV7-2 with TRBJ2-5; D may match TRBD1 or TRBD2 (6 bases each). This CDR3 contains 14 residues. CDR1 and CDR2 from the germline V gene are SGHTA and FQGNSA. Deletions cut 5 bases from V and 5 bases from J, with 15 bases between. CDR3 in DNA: TGTGCCAGCAGCCCCGGGGGCAGGGAGGAGACCCAGTACTTC. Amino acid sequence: CASSPGGREETQYF.

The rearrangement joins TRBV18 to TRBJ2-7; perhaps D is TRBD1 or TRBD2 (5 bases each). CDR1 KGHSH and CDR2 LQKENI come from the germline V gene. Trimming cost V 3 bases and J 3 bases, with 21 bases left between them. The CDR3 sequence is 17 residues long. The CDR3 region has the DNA TGTGCCAGCTCACCCCTCCCGGTTTCCGGGACCCACTACGAGCAGTACTTC. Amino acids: CASSPLPVSGTHYEQYF.

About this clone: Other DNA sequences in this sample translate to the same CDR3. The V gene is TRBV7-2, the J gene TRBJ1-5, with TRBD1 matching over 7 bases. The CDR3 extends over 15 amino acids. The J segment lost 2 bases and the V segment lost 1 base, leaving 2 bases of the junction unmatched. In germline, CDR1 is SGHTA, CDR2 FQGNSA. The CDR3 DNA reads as TGTGCCAGCAGCTTAGTGGGGACAGGCAATCAGCCCCAGCATTTT. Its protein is CASSLVGTGNQPQHF.

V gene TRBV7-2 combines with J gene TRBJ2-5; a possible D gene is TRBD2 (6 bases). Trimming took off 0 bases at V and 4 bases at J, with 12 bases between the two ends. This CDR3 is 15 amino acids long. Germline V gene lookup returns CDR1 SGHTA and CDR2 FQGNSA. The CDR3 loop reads CASSLAWTTLETQYF. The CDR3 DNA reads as TGTGCCAGCAGCTTAGCATGGACTACCCTAGAGACCCAGTACTTC.

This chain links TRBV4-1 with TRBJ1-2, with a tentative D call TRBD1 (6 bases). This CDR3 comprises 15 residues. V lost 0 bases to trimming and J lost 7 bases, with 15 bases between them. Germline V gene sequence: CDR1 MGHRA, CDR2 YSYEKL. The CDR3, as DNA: TGCGCCAGCAGCCAAGAAGGTCAGGGGTTGGGTGGCTACACCTTC. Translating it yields CASSQEGQGLGGYTF.

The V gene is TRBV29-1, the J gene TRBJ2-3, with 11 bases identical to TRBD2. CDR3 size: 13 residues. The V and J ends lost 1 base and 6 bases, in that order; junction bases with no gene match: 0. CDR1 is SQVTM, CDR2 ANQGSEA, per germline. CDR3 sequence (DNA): TGCAGCGTTGAAGGACTAGCGGGGGATACGCAGTATTTT. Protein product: CSVEGLAGDTQYF.

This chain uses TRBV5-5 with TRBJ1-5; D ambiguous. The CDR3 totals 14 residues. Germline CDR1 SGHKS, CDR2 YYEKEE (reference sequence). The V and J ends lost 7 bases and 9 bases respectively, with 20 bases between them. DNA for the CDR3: TGTGCCAGCCAAGAACGGTTCGAAATTCCGCCCCAGCATTTT. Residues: CASQERFEIPPQHF.

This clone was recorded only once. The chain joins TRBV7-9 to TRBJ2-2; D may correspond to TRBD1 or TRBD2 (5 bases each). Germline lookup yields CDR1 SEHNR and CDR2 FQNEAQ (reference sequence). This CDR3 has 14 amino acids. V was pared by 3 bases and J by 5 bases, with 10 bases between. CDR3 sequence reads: CASSFWGRTGELFF. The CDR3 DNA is TGTGCCAGCAGCTTTTGGGGACGGACCGGGGAGCTGTTTTTT.

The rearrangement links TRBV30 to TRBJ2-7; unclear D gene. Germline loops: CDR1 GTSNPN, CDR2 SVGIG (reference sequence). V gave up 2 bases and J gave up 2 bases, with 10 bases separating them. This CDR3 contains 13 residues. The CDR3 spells CAWSPILPYEQYF. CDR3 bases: TGTGCCTGGAGTCCCATCTTACCCTACGAGCAGTACTTC.